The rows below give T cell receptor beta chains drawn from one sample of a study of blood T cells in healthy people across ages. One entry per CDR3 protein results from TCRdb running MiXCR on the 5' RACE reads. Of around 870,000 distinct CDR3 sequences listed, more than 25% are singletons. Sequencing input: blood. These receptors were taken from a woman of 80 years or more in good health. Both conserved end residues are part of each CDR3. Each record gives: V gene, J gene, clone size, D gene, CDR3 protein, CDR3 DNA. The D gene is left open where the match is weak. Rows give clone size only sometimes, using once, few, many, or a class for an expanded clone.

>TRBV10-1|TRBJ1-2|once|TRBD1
CASSETRQGRRDGYTF
TGCGCCAGCAGTGAAACCCGACAGGGGAGGAGAGATGGCTACACCTTC
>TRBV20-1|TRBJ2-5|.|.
CSARDMQLKETQYF
TGCAGTGCCCGGGACATGCAATTAAAAGAGACCCAGTACTTC
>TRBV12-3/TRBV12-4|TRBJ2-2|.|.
CASSSANTNTGELFF
TGTGCCAGCAGTTCAGCAAACACAAACACCGGGGAGCTGTTTTTT
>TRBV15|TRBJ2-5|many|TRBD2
CATSRDVGGAQETQYF
TGTGCCACCAGCAGAGATGTCGGGGGGGCCCAAGAGACCCAGTACTTC
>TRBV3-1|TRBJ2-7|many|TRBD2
CASSQVAGVDEQYF
TGTGCCAGCAGCCAAGTAGCGGGGGTGGACGAGCAGTACTTC
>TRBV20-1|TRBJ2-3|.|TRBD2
CSARLAATTDTQYF
TGCAGTGCTAGACTAGCGGCCACGACAGATACGCAGTATTTT
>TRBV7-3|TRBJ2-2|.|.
CASSIPRTGELFF
TGTGCCAGCAGCATACCTCGCACCGGGGAGCTGTTTTTT
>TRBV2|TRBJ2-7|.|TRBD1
CASTGQGGHEQYF
TGTGCCAGCACGGGACAAGGGGGCCACGAGCAGTACTTC
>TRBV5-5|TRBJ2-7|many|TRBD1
CASSLTGTGYEQYF
TGTGCCAGCAGCTTAACCGGGACAGGATACGAGCAGTACTTC
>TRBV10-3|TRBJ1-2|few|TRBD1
CAIMGTAEGYTF
TGTGCCATCATGGGGACAGCCGAGGGCTACACCTTC
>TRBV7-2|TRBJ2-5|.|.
CASSSYREEQYF
TGTGCCAGCAGCTCTTACAGGGAGGAGCAGTACTTC
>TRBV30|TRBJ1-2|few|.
CAWSVSIGYTF
TGTGCCTGGAGTGTATCAATTGGCTACACCTTC
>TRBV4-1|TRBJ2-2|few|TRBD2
CASSQNLAGTGELFF
TGCGCCAGCAGTCAAAACCTAGCGGGCACCGGGGAGCTGTTTTTT
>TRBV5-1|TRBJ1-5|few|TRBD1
CASSLWTGGDQPQHF
TGCGCCAGCAGCTTGTGGACAGGGGGTGATCAGCCCCAGCATTTT
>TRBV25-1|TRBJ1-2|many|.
CASSETGGFYGYTF
TGTGCCAGCAGTGAAACGGGGGGATTCTATGGCTACACCTTC
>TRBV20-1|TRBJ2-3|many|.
CSARDFVGKTRAFTDTQYF
TGCAGTGCTAGAGATTTCGTGGGGAAGACTAGGGCCTTCACAGATACGCAGTATTTT
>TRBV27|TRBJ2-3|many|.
CASIRPGVPDTQYF
TGTGCCAGCATCCGCCCCGGGGTACCGGATACGCAGTATTTT
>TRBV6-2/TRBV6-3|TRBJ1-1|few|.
CASSYSNMNMNTEAFF
TGTGCCAGCAGTTATTCCAACATGAACATGAACACTGAAGCTTTCTTT
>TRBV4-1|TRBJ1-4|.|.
CASSPAGASKLFF
TGCGCCAGCAGCCCCGCGGGGGCCTCAAAACTGTTTTTT
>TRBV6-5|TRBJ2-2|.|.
CASTLSSDTGELFF
TGTGCCAGCACCCTCTCCTCGGACACCGGGGAGCTGTTTTTT
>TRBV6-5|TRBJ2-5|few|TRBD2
CASSRTSDSETQYF
TGTGCCAGCAGTCGAACTAGCGATTCAGAGACCCAGTACTTC
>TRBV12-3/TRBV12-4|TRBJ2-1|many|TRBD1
CASRPYLRDRGRLPPDEQFF
TGTGCCAGCAGGCCTTACCTTCGGGACAGGGGGCGGTTACCCCCAGATGAGCAGTTCTTC
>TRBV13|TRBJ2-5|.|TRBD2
CASSFIGTSGSGETQYF
TGTGCCAGCAGTTTCATTGGGACTAGCGGGAGCGGCGAGACCCAGTACTTC
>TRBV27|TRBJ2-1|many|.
CASTFPGRQFF
TGTGCCAGCACTTTTCCCGGACGGCAGTTCTTC
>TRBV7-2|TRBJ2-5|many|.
CASSLGVGGLVQETQYF
TGTGCCAGCAGCTTAGGGGTTGGGGGGCTAGTACAAGAGACCCAGTACTTC
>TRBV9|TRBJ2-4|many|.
CASSGGGGPKNIQYF
TGTGCCAGCAGCGGTGGAGGGGGACCCAAAAACATTCAGTACTTC
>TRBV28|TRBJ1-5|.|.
CASSLGAEGPQHF
TGTGCCAGCAGTTTAGGGGCGGAAGGGCCCCAGCATTTT
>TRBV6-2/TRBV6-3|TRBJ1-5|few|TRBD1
CASSYSPTGTGDNQPQHF
TGTGCCAGCAGTTACTCGCCGACCGGGACAGGGGACAATCAGCCCCAGCATTTT
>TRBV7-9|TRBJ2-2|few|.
CASSLRQAIDGTGELFF
TGTGCCAGCAGCTTAAGGCAGGCTATTGACGGCACCGGGGAGCTGTTTTTT
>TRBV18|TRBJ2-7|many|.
CASSPPGRGAYEQYF
TGTGCCAGCTCACCACCGGGACGCGGGGCCTACGAGCAGTACTTC
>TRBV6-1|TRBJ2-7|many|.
CASSRNTVVDYEQYF
TGTGCCAGCAGCCGAAACACAGTTGTCGACTACGAGCAGTACTTC
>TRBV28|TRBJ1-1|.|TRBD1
CASWRGQGMNTEAFF
TGTGCCAGCTGGCGGGGACAGGGCATGAACACTGAAGCTTTCTTT
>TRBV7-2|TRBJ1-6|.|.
CASSFPYNSPLHF
TGTGCCAGCAGCTTTCCGTATAATTCACCCCTCCACTTT
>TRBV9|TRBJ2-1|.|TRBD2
CASSVASGRDEQFF
TGTGCCAGCAGCGTAGCGTCAGGGAGGGATGAGCAGTTCTTC
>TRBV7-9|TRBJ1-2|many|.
CASSLEKYGYTF
TGTGCCAGCAGCTTAGAGAAATATGGCTACACCTTC
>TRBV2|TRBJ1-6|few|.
CASSRLNSPLHF
TGTGCCAGCAGTCGACTCAATTCACCCCTCCACTTT
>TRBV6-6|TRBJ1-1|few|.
CASSYSRPQGTEAFF
TGTGCCAGCAGTTACTCGAGGCCGCAGGGAACTGAAGCTTTCTTT
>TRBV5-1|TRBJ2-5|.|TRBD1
CASSLPRDSQETQYF
TGCGCCAGCAGCTTGCCCCGGGACAGCCAAGAGACCCAGTACTTC
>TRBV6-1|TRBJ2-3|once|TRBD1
CAGSEALGGTDTQYF
TGTGCCGGCAGTGAAGCCCTAGGGGGCACAGACACGCAGTATTTT
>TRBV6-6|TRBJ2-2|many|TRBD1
CASGPTGETGELFF
TGTGCCAGCGGACCGACAGGGGAAACCGGGGAGCTGTTTTTT
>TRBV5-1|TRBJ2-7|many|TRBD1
CASSLGTGNYEQYF
TGCGCCAGCAGCTTGGGGACAGGGAACTACGAGCAGTACTTC
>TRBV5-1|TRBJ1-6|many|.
CASSPTGTRGNSPLHF
TGCGCCAGCAGCCCTACAGGGACGCGGGGGAATTCACCCCTCCACTTT
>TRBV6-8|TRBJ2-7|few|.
CASSYSRGVYCEQYF
TGTGCCAGCAGTTACTCGAGAGGGGTTTACTGCGAGCAGTACTTC
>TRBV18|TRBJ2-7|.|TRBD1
CASSEQGQGAYEQYF
TGTGCCAGCTCGGAGCAAGGACAGGGGGCCTACGAGCAGTACTTC
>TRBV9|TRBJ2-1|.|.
CASSVAPISLGNEQFF
TGTGCCAGCAGCGTCGCTCCCATCTCGTTGGGGAATGAGCAGTTCTTC
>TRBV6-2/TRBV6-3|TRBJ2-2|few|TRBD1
CASSLDFRGPSFTGELFF
TGTGCCAGCAGCCTAGACTTCAGGGGGCCCTCTTTCACCGGGGAGCTGTTTTTT
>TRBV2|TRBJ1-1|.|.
CASGGNTEAFF
TGTGCCAGTGGCGGGAACACTGAAGCTTTCTTT
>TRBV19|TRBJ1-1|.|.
CASRIRAPNTEAFF
TGTGCCAGTAGAATTCGGGCCCCGAACACTGAAGCTTTCTTT
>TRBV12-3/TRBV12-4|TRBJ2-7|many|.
CASSHGHEQYF
TGTGCCAGCAGTCATGGGCACGAGCAGTACTTC
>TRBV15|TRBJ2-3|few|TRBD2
CATVEAGLGPDTQYF
TGTGCCACTGTCGAAGCGGGACTAGGGCCAGATACGCAGTATTTT
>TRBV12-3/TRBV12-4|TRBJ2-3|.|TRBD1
CASSWGQEDTQYF
TGTGCCAGCAGTTGGGGACAGGAAGATACGCAGTATTTT
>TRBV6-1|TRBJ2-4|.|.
CASSGKRQPNIQYF
TGTGCCAGCAGCGGGAAAAGACAGCCGAACATTCAGTACTTC